This T cell receptor (beta chain) was obtained from a study of T cell responses to AZD1222 COVID-19 vaccine. Clones were sequenced by immunoSEQ multiplex PCR, and TCRdb holds only the in-frame ones, with some missing. The table lists 150,000 or so clones, 92% of them singletons. Germline V lookup: CDR1 SGHTA, CDR2 FQGNSA. V dropped 0 bases and J dropped 15 bases, with 9 bases sitting between them. The CDR3 sequence is 12 residues long. The V call is TRBV7-2, the J call TRBJ1-6; D gene uncertain. The receptor was isolated from an adult in good health. Here the sequenced sample was peripheral blood, taken on day 0 of AZD1222 vaccination. DNA of the CDR3: TGTGCCAGCAGCTTAGCAGGGAGTCTCCTCCACTTT. Its protein is CASSLAGSLLHF.